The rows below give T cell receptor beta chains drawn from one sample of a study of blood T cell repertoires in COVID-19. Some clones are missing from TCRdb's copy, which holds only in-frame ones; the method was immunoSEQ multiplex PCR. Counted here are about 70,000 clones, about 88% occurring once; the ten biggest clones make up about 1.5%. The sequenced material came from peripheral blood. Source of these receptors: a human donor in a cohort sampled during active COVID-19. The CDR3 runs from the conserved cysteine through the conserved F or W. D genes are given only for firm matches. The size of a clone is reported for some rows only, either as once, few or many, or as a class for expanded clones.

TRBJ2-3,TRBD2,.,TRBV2,CASKSLYAAGGSTDTQYF,TGTGCCAGCAAGTCCCTCTATGCGGCGGGAGGTAGCACAGATACGCAGTATTTT
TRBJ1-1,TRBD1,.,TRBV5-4,CASSLAGGMNTEAFF,TGTGCCAGCAGCTTGGCAGGGGGCATGAACACTGAAGCTTTCTTT
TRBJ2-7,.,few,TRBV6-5,CASRSTGAVVYEQYF,TGTGCCAGCAGATCGACAGGAGCCGTCGTTTACGAGCAGTACTTC
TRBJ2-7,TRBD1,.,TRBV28,CASSGRPGQAYEQYF,TGTGCCAGCAGTGGACGTCCGGGACAGGCCTACGAGCAGTACTTC
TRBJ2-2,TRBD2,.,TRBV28,CASETSGRLNGELFF,TGTGCCAGTGAGACTAGCGGGAGGCTAAACGGGGAGCTGTTTTTT
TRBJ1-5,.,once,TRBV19,CASSGTGGGQPQHF,TGTGCCAGTAGTGGTACGGGTGGAGGGCAGCCCCAGCATTTT
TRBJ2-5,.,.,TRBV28,CASTPLFQETQYF,TGTGCCAGCACCCCCCTGTTCCAAGAGACCCAGTACTTC
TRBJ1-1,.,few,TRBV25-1,CASSTGQWGTEAFF,TGTGCCAGCAGTACCGGACAGTGGGGCACTGAAGCTTTCTTT
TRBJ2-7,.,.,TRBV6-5,CASSYKGGGSFYEQYF,TGTGCCAGCAGTTATAAGGGGGGCGGGAGTTTCTACGAGCAGTACTTC
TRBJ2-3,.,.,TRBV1,CTSSQTEREGQDTQYF,TGCACCAGCAGCCAAACAGAGCGGGAGGGACAAGATACGCAGTATTTT
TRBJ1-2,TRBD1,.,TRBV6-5,CASIWTGALNYGYTF,TGTGCCAGCATTTGGACAGGGGCGCTTAACTATGGCTACACCTTC
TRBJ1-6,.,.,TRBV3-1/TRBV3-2,CASSQGQRPRVYSPLHF,TGTGCCAGCAGCCAAGGTCAACGGCCCCGGGTTTATTCACCCCTCCACTTT
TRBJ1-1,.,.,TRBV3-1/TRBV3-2,CASSQGGQVTEAFF,TGTGCCAGCAGCCAAGGGGGACAAGTCACTGAAGCTTTCTTT
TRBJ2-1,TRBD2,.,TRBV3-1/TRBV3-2,CASSRGAGSSYNEQFF,TGTGCCAGCAGCCGAGGAGCGGGGAGCTCCTACAATGAGCAGTTCTTC
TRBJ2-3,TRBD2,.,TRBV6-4,CASSLGTSAGDTQYF,TGTGCCAGCAGCCTAGGGACTAGCGCCGGGGATACGCAGTATTTT
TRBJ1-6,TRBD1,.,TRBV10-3,CAIRNRGNYNSPLHF,TGTGCCATCAGGAACAGGGGGAACTATAATTCACCCCTCCACTTT
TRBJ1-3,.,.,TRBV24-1,CATSDSRESGNTIYF,TGTGCCACCAGTGATTCCCGGGAATCTGGAAACACCATATATTTT
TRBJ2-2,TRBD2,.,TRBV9,CASSVGLATLKFTGELFF,TGTGCCAGCAGCGTAGGACTAGCGACCTTAAAATTCACCGGGGAGCTGTTTTTT